The 17 T cell receptor beta chains reported below all come from one sample, sequenced in a study of PD-1 blockade in classical Hodgkin lymphoma. Clones were read by immunoSEQ multiplex PCR, and TCRdb kept only the in-frame ones, dropping some. The profile shows 25,000 or so clones, approximately 64% of them singletons. The patients all showed relapse after autologous stem cell transplantation, while their brentuximab vedotin exposure varied. The sample consisted of peripheral blood mononuclear cells (PBMCs), taken before the second cycle of nivolumab. The source is a human donor with classical Hodgkin lymphoma.

This clone has only a few counts. The rearrangement uses TRBV5-1 and TRBJ2-2; D gene unclear. In germline, CDR1 is SGHRS, CDR2 YFSETQ. V was clipped by 0 bases and J by 2 bases, with 11 bases between them. This CDR3 contains 16 residues. This CDR3 is CASSLVGRINTGELFF. The CDR3 DNA reads TGCGCCAGCAGCTTGGTCGGACGGATCAACACCGGGGAGCTGTTTTTT.

The genes are TRBV29-1 and TRBJ1-1; TRBD1 might be the D (6 bases). Germline CDR1 SQVTM, CDR2 ANQGSEA. V gave up 4 bases and J gave up 1 base, with 13 bases separating them. The CDR3 runs to 14 residues. CDR3 nucleotide sequence: TGCAGCGTTGGCACAGGGTGGAAGAACACTGAAGCTTTCTTT. Amino acids: CSVGTGWKNTEAFF.

The chain employs TRBV5-1 and TRBJ2-5; 10 nucleotides agree with TRBD1. Judging by the DNA end, TRBJ2-7 fits better; the J call may be wrong. From germline, CDR1 is SGHRS and CDR2 YFSETQ. The CDR3 extends over 15 amino acids. This chain's CDR3 is CASSIFGQGGGEQYF. The CDR3 DNA reads as TGCGCCAGCAGCATCTTCGGACAGGGGGGAGGCGAGCAGTACTTC.

This chain connects TRBV7-9 to TRBJ1-1; the D gene is possibly TRBD1 (6 bases). The CDR3 contains 14 residues. Deletions cut 4 bases from V and 4 bases from J, with 13 bases between. The germline V gene encodes CDR1 SEHNR and CDR2 FQNEAQ (reference sequence). CDR3 residues: CASSWGKGGTEAFF. The CDR3 DNA follows: TGTGCCAGCAGCTGGGGAAAAGGGGGCACTGAAGCTTTCTTT.

This sequence joins TRBV6-5 and TRBJ1-1, with a possible D match to TRBD1 (6 bases). Trimming took 0 bases from V and 3 from J, leaving 8 bases between them. There are 14 residues in the CDR3. CDR1 is MNHEY and CDR2 is SVGAGI in the germline V gene. The CDR3 is CASSYSAGDTEAFF. As DNA, the CDR3 is TGTGCCAGCAGTTACTCAGCAGGGGACACTGAAGCTTTCTTT.

The J gene is TRBJ2-2, the V gene TRBV19, with 9 positions matching TRBD2. Germline V gives CDR1 LNHDA, CDR2 SQIVND (reference sequence). Germline trimming cut 3 bases from V and 2 bases from J; bases unmatched to any gene: 4. The CDR3 consists of 16 residues. DNA of the CDR3: TGTGCCAGTAGTATCACGACTAGCGGAAACACCGGGGAGCTGTTTTTT. Its translation is CASSITTSGNTGELFF. Combining the CDR3 with reference TRBV19 and TRBJ2-2 gives the whole variable domain DGGITQSPKYLFRKEGQNVTLSCEQNLNHDAMYWYRQDPGQGLRLIYYSQIVNDFQKGDIAEGYSVSREKKESFPLTVTSAQKNPTAFYLCASSITTSGNTGELFFGEGSRLTVL.

This clone was seen a handful of times. The junction departs from the called germline gene at one end, perhaps through a read error. Other DNA variants within this sample encode the same CDR3. The gene calls are TRBV4-2 and TRBJ2-2; D call uncertain. CDR1 and CDR2 (germline): LGHNA, YNFKEQ. The CDR3 sequence is 16 residues long. The CDR3 region has the DNA TGTGCCAGCAGCCAAGAACCGGCCCCGAAGACCGGGGAGCTGTTTTTT. Amino acids: CASSQEPAPKTGELFF.

This clone has a single count. The chain couples TRBV5-1 to TRBJ1-1; D gene ambiguous. V shed 4 bases and J shed 6 bases, with 10 bases lying between them. The CDR3 consists of 12 residues. Germline assignment: CDR1 SGHRS and CDR2 YFSETQ. This CDR3 reads CASSLVAPEAFF. CDR3 nucleotide sequence: TGCGCCAGCAGCCTGGTGGCGCCTGAAGCTTTCTTT.

The J gene is TRBJ1-6, the V gene TRBV7-8; D ambiguous. The CDR3 loop spans 16 amino acids. In germline, CDR1 is SGHVS, CDR2 FQNEAQ. Trimming took off 1 base at V and 4 bases at J, with 11 bases between the two ends. Written as DNA, the CDR3 is TGTGCCAGCAGCTTAGTAGGGAGTTGGTATAATTCACCCCTCCACTTT. Protein: CASSLVGSWYNSPLHF.

J is TRBJ1-4 and V is TRBV27; TRBD1 matches at 8 bases. The junction had 5 bases not matched to a gene; V was cut back by 8 bases and J by 6 bases. Germline V lookup: CDR1 MNHEY, CDR2 SMNVEV (reference sequence). This CDR3 spans 13 amino acids. The CDR3 DNA reads TGTGCCAGCTCCGGGACAGGTCATGAAAAACTGTTTTTT. Its translation: CASSGTGHEKLFF.

This rearrangement joins TRBV7-2 to TRBJ2-7, with 8 bases aligning to TRBD1. The CDR3 is 14 residues long. Germline CDR1 SGHTA, CDR2 FQGNSA. Germline trimming cut 2 bases from V and 3 bases from J; bases unmatched to any gene: 3. CDR3 DNA: TGTGCCAGCAGCTTACAACAGGGGGACTACGAGCAGTACTTC. It encodes CASSLQQGDYEQYF. Full variable domain (outside the CDR3, taken from reference TRBV7-2 and TRBJ2-7): GAGVSQSPSNKVTEKGKDVELRCDPISGHTALYWYRQSLGQGLEFLIYFQGNSAPDKSGLPSDRFSAERTGGSVSTLTIQRTQQEDSAVYLCASSLQQGDYEQYFGPGTRLTVT.

J is TRBJ2-7 and V is TRBV19, with 7 bases fitting TRBD1. The CDR3 contains 15 residues. The trim removed 4 bases at V and 6 bases at J, leaving 12 bases unmatched. The V gene's germline CDR1 is LNHDA and CDR2 SQIVND (reference sequence). In DNA, the CDR3 is TGTGCCAGTAGTACCCCAGGGACAGTCCGGGGCGAGCAGTACTTC. It specifies CASSTPGTVRGEQYF.

The table lists this clone with a count of one. This rearrangement joins TRBV6-5 to TRBJ1-2; D might be TRBD1 (5 bases). Trimming left V 7 bases short and J 5 bases short, with 17 bases between. CDR3 size: 14 residues. Germline CDR1 reads MNHEY; CDR2 reads SVGAGI. Here the CDR3 reads CASNVGTGGYGYTF. For the CDR3, the DNA is TGTGCCAGCAACGTTGGTACCGGGGGATATGGCTACACCTTC.

In its sample, this clone is medium-sized. The chain recombines TRBV4-1 with TRBJ2-1; TRBD2 aligns across 12 bases. The CDR3 sequence is 17 residues long. The V and J ends lost 8 bases and 0 bases, in that order; junction bases with no gene match: 8. Looked up from germline, CDR1 is MGHRA and CDR2 is YSYEKL. CDR3 sequence: CASQGLAGLSSYNEQFF. CDR3 coding DNA: TGCGCCAGCCAGGGACTAGCGGGCCTCAGCTCCTACAATGAGCAGTTCTTC.

The V gene is TRBV10-2, the J gene TRBJ2-5, with 12 bases aligning to TRBD2. Germline V gene sequence: CDR1 WSHSY, CDR2 SAAADI. The V gene end was trimmed by 7 bases and the J gene end by 5 bases; junction bases not matched to a gene: 5. The CDR3 is 14 residues long. CDR3 nucleotide sequence: TGCGCCAGCATTCGGACTAGCGGGAAGGAGACCCAGTACTTC. It encodes CASIRTSGKETQYF.

The chain's CDR3 is CAWRGAKGQGSDGYTF. CDR3 nucleotide sequence: TGTGCCTGGAGAGGGGCCAAGGGACAGGGGTCGGATGGCTACACCTTC. The chain links TRBV30 to TRBJ1-2, with TRBD1 identical over 10 bases. This CDR3 has 16 amino acids. The germline gives CDR1 GTSNPN, CDR2 SVGIG (reference sequence). Trimming at V came to 3 bases and at J to 6 bases, leaving 13 bases not matched to a gene. The entire variable domain, with the rest obtained from reference TRBV30 and TRBJ1-2, is as follows: SQTIHQWPATLVQPVGSPLSLECTVEGTSNPNLYWYRQAAGRGLQLLFYSVGIGQISSEVPQNLSASRPQDRQFILSSKKLLLSDSGFYLCAWRGAKGQGSDGYTFGSGTRLTVV.

This chain connects TRBV28 to TRBJ1-5; D gene unclear. V gave up 5 bases and J gave up 5 bases, with 25 bases separating them. Germline CDR1 MDHEN, CDR2 SYDVKM. This CDR3 has 18 amino acids. DNA for the CDR3: TGTGCCAGCAGTCCATCGGTAGGGTTGGGGAGCCTGGATCAGCCCCAGCATTTT. Translating it yields CASSPSVGLGSLDQPQHF.